The present TCR beta chain was sequenced within a study of T cells in Graves' hyperthyroidism and ophthalmopathy. Study results and limitations: Onset of ophthalmopathy came a median approximately 6 months after the model predicted it.

Lactation, pregnancy, other autoimmune disease or uncontrolled infection excluded patients. Comment on this clonotype: What it binds is not known.

The source material, RNA transcripts, was used to amplify TCR beta CDR3 regions. A set of HTBI primers served as the primers for a first-round RT-PCR of the TCR CDR3. TCRdb analysed the multiplex PCR reads with MiXCR anew, one entry per CDR3 protein. The sample carries hundreds of thousands of distinct CDR3 sequences, around 20% recorded once. This CDR3 has 12 residues. V was cut by 5 bases and J by 4 bases, with 11 bases left in between. CDR1 DFQATT and CDR2 SNEGSKA come from the germline V gene (reference sequence). The TCR was taken from a man aged 25-40 years with Graves' ophthalmopathy. The chain links TRBV20-1 to TRBJ1-1, with D tentatively TRBD1 (6 bases). Sequencing used blood. CDR3 in amino acids: CSAYREGTEAFF. CDR3 DNA: TGCAGTGCTTACAGGGAGGGCACTGAAGCTTTCTTT.